In its sample, the clone carrying this T cell receptor (beta chain) was seen many times. The antigen is unknown. The data were obtained in a study of CD8+CD57+ T cells in acquired aplastic anemia. About the study: Average DNA yield from sorted CD4+ and CD8+ cells was about 2.9 ug. Regarding the study as a whole: Patients shared approximately 30 CD8+ CDR3 sequences with controls.

TCR beta VDJ and CDR3 profiling used genomic DNA as template. MiXCR, run by TCRdb on the reads, gives a single entry per CDR3 protein. The profile covers 120,000 or so distinct CDR3 sequences, with over 30% appearing a single time and roughly 2.7% taken by the ten largest. Patients selected for sequencing had displayed CD8+CD57+ cell expansion by flow cytometry. Patients were untreated when blood was sampled. The J segment lost 5 bases and the V segment lost 6 bases, leaving 5 bases of the junction unmatched. The CDR3 is 13 amino acids. Germline-derived CDR1 and CDR2 are MNHNY and SVGAGI (reference sequence).

The gene calls are TRBV6-6 and TRBJ2-5, with 8 nucleotides matching TRBD1. Specimen: sorted CD4+, CD8+, or CD8+CD57+ T cells (not recorded which) from PBMCs. This TCR was recovered from a human donor with aplastic anemia. Written as DNA, the CDR3 is TGTGCCAGCAGGACAGGGGCCGGGGAGACCCAGTACTTC. It yields the protein CASRTGAGETQYF.